The rows below give T cell receptor beta chains drawn from one sample of a study of cytomegalovirus exposure and HLA in healthy donors. The method was immunoSEQ multiplex PCR; TCRdb's version includes in-frame clones alone and lacks a portion of them. The data contain 120,000 or so clones, 89% of them singletons. The sequenced sample consisted of PBMCs. Source of these receptors: a woman aged 18-30 years in good health and CMV-seronegative. The CDR3 runs from the conserved cysteine through the conserved F or W. The D gene is left open where the match is weak. A row's size may be missing; if present it is once, few, many or a size class.

v_call	j_call	clone_size	d_call	cdr3_nt	cdr3_aa
TRBV28	TRBJ1-5	NA	NA	TGTGCCAGCAGTTTCCCTCGGCAGGCGAACAATCAGCCCCAGCATTTT	CASSFPRQANNQPQHF
TRBV28	TRBJ2-1	once	TRBD2	TGTGCCAGCAGTTCTGAGCGGGGGAGCTCCTACAATGAGCAGTTCTTC	CASSSERGSSYNEQFF
TRBV7-2	TRBJ2-2	NA	TRBD2	TGTGCCAGCAGCGAGCCGGGACTAGCGGGGGAGGGTACCGGGGAGCTGTTTTTT	CASSEPGLAGEGTGELFF
TRBV6-1	TRBJ1-4	NA	NA	TGTGCCAGCAGTGACAACGGTGGTAATGAAAAACTGTTTTTT	CASSDNGGNEKLFF
TRBV9	TRBJ2-3	NA	TRBD2	TGTGCCAGCAGCATAGCGGGAGGAAGGGGAGATACGCAGTATTTT	CASSIAGGRGDTQYF
TRBV6-1	TRBJ2-1	NA	TRBD1	TGTGCCAGCAGTGAATGGACAGGGGAACTTTACAATGAGCAGTTCTTC	CASSEWTGELYNEQFF
TRBV6-5	TRBJ2-2	NA	NA	TGTGCCAGCATGCGGGGGCGAAACACCGGGGAGCTGTTTTTT	CASMRGRNTGELFF
TRBV30	TRBJ2-1	NA	NA	TGTGCCTCGAAGGGGGGAGGGCCGGAGGAGCAGTTCTTC	CASKGGGPEEQFF
TRBV29-1	TRBJ2-1	once	NA	TGCAGCGGGGAGGGGGGACCTGGCGGGTTCTTC	CSGEGGPGGFF
TRBV27	TRBJ2-7	NA	NA	TGTGCCAGCAGCCATAAAAAACAGGGCTACGAGCAGTACTTC	CASSHKKQGYEQYF
TRBV9	TRBJ2-5	once	NA	TGTGCCAGCAGCTCCGACGGCGGGTTTTTTAAAGAGACCCAGTACTTC	CASSSDGGFFKETQYF
TRBV7-2	TRBJ1-4	NA	TRBD1	TGTGCCAGCAGCACCGCCGGGACAGACGAAAAACTGTTTTTT	CASSTAGTDEKLFF
TRBV18	TRBJ2-2	NA	NA	TGTGCCAGCTCACCACCGTTAGCACAGAACACCGGGGAGCTGTTTTTT	CASSPPLAQNTGELFF
TRBV18	TRBJ1-5	NA	NA	TGTGCCAGCTCACCAGCCAACGCTAATAGCAATCAGCCCCAGCATTTT	CASSPANANSNQPQHF
TRBV27	TRBJ2-5	NA	TRBD2	TGTGCCAGCAGCCCCCAGACTAGCGGATTCCAAGAGACCCAGTACTTC	CASSPQTSGFQETQYF
TRBV5-1	TRBJ2-3	NA	TRBD1	TGCGCCAGCAGCCCAGGACAGGGGGCGGTCACAGATACGCAGTATTTT	CASSPGQGAVTDTQYF
TRBV7-8	TRBJ2-5	NA	NA	TGTGCCAGCAGCTTAAATCCGGGAGATCAAGAGACCCAGTACTTC	CASSLNPGDQETQYF
TRBV11-2	TRBJ1-2	NA	TRBD1	TGTGCCAGCAGCTTATGGGTTGGGTCAGGGGGGTTCGATGGCTACACCTTC	CASSLWVGSGGFDGYTF
TRBV7-9	TRBJ2-2	NA	TRBD1	TGTGCCAGCAGCTTAGGTGGGACAGGGGGCAACACCGGGGAGCTGTTTTTT	CASSLGGTGGNTGELFF
TRBV5-4	TRBJ2-3	NA	NA	TGTGCCAGCAGCTTGGACTTCACAGATACGCAGTATTTT	CASSLDFTDTQYF
TRBV7-7	TRBJ2-1	NA	TRBD2	TGTGCCAGCAGCCAGACTAGCGCGTCCTACAATGAGCAGTTCTTC	CASSQTSASYNEQFF
TRBV7-8	TRBJ1-4	NA	NA	TGTGCCAGCAGCACCCGGGGAGGCATCAATGAAAAACTGTTTTTT	CASSTRGGINEKLFF
TRBV4-3	TRBJ2-2	NA	TRBD1	TGCGCCAGCAGCCAAGTTCAGGGGGAAATCGGCGGGGAGCTGTTTTTT	CASSQVQGEIGGELFF
TRBV5-6	TRBJ2-5	NA	TRBD2	TGTGCCAGCAGCGGGTTGGGACTAGCGGTCCAAGAGACCCAGTACTTC	CASSGLGLAVQETQYF
TRBV6-5	TRBJ2-5	NA	NA	TGTGCCAGCAGTTACTCCAGTGGCCAAGAGACCCAGTACTTC	CASSYSSGQETQYF
TRBV5-1	TRBJ2-6	few	NA	TGCGCCAGCAGCCTGCAGGTGGCCAACGTCCTGACTTTC	CASSLQVANVLTF
TRBV2	TRBJ2-3	NA	NA	TGTGCCAGCAGCCGGGACTCGAGCACAGATACGCAGTATTTT	CASSRDSSTDTQYF
TRBV10-1	TRBJ1-5	NA	NA	TGCGCCAGCAGTGAGTCCGGGGGGGAGCCCCAGCATTTT	CASSESGGEPQHF
TRBV7-2	TRBJ2-5	NA	TRBD1	TGTGCCAGCAGCTTAGGGACCGCAGGGGGCTTTCAAGAGACCCAGTACTTC	CASSLGTAGGFQETQYF
TRBV5-4	TRBJ2-3	NA	NA	TGTGCCAGCAGCTTGAGACGGGTTGGTATCACAGATACGCAGTATTTT	CASSLRRVGITDTQYF
TRBV11-2	TRBJ1-1	NA	NA	TGTGCCAGCAGCTTAAGAGTTGAGCGGGCTTTCTTT	CASSLRVERAFF
TRBV6-5	TRBJ1-6	NA	NA	TGTGCCAGCACCAGAGGTCCTACCACCAATTCACCCCTCCACTTT	CASTRGPTTNSPLHF
TRBV6-5	TRBJ1-1	NA	NA	TGTGCCAGCAGTTGGTCGGTACAGGACACTGAAGCTTTCTTT	CASSWSVQDTEAFF
TRBV14	TRBJ1-4	NA	TRBD1	TGTGCCAGCAGCCTACAGGACAGGGGAGTCGGAAAACTGTTTTTT	CASSLQDRGVGKLFF
TRBV9	TRBJ1-4	NA	TRBD1	TGTGCCAGCAGCGTTAACAGGGGGCCCTACCCTGAAAAACTGTTTTTT	CASSVNRGPYPEKLFF
TRBV5-4	TRBJ2-1	NA	NA	TGTGCCAGCAGCTTCCCAGCAGGGGCTCGGGAGCAGTTCTTC	CASSFPAGAREQFF
TRBV25-1	TRBJ2-1	NA	TRBD2	TGTGCCAGCAGTGAACAAAGCGGGGGCTACAATGAGCAGTTCTTC	CASSEQSGGYNEQFF
TRBV7-9	TRBJ1-5	NA	TRBD1	TGTGCCAGCAGCTCTAACAGGGGAGGCAATCAGCCCCAGCATTTT	CASSSNRGGNQPQHF
TRBV29-1	TRBJ2-1	NA	NA	TGCAGCGTCGGATCTGAGGTGGACAATGAGCAGTTCTTC	CSVGSEVDNEQFF
TRBV6-4	TRBJ2-7	NA	NA	TGTGCCAGCAATGGAAACAGTTGTGGCTACGAGCAGTACTTC	CASNGNSCGYEQYF
TRBV5-1	TRBJ1-4	NA	NA	TGCGCCAGCAGCCGGGAGTCAGGGAGTGAAAAACTGTTTTTT	CASSRESGSEKLFF